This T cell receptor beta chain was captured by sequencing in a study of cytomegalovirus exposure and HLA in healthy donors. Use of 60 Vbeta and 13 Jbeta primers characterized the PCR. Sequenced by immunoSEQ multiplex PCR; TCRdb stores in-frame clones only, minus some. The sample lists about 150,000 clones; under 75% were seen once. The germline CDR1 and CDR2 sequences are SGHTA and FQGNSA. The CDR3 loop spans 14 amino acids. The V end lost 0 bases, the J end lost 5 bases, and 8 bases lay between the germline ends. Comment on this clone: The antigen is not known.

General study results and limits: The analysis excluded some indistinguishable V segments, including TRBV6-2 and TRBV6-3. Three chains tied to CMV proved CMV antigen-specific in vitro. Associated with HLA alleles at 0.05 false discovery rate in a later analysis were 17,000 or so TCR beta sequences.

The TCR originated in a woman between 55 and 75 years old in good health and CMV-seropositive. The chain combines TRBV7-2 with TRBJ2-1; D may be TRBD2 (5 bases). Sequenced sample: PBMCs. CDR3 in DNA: TGTGCCAGCAGCTTAGCCCCTAGCAACAATGAGCAGTTCTTC. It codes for CASSLAPSNNEQFF.